This is a list of T cell receptor beta chains from one sample in a study of memory CD4+ T cells and cytomegalovirus serostatus. Repertoires were generated with immunoSEQ multiplex PCR, while TCRdb's copy carries only in-frame clones and drops some. The repertoire holds tens of thousands of clones, with over 60% as singletons. The sequenced sample consisted of memory CD4+ T cells from blood. The receptors shown here come from an adult in good health and CMV-seronegative. Both conserved end residues are part of each CDR3. Fields, in order: J gene, D gene, V gene, clone size, CDR3 protein, CDR3 DNA. The D gene is left open where the match is weak. Not every row has a clone size; where given, it reads once, few, many or a size class.

>TRBJ2-5|TRBD1|TRBV6-1|-
CASSLDRGRKTQYF
TGTGCCAGCAGTTTGGACAGGGGGCGAAAGACCCAGTACTTC
>TRBJ2-1|-|TRBV30|-
CAWNPDRYNEQFF
TGTGCCTGGAATCCCGACAGGTACAATGAGCAGTTCTTC
>TRBJ2-1|TRBD1|TRBV7-9|-
CASSSLGKGTGGYNEQFF
TGTGCCAGCAGCTCGTTAGGAAAAGGGACAGGGGGGTACAATGAGCAGTTCTTC
>TRBJ1-6|TRBD1|TRBV19|-
CASSPSTGLNSPLHF
TGTGCCAGTAGTCCCTCGACAGGGCTCAATTCACCCCTCCACTTT
>TRBJ2-4|TRBD2|TRBV28|once
CASSLGGDSSIQYF
TGTGCCAGCAGTTTAGGGGGGGACTCCAGCATTCAGTACTTC
>TRBJ2-3|-|TRBV21-1|-
CASSRADTQYF
TGTGCCAGCTCTCGGGCAGATACGCAGTATTTT
>TRBJ2-3|-|TRBV10-3|few
CAISESPSGSSTDTQYF
TGTGCCATCAGTGAGTCGCCAAGCGGGTCCAGCACAGATACGCAGTATTTT
>TRBJ2-1|-|TRBV10-3|-
CAISVDGYNEQFF
TGTGCCATCAGTGTGGACGGTTACAATGAGCAGTTCTTC
>TRBJ1-1|TRBD1|TRBV10-3|-
CAISPALTGAVTEAFF
TGTGCCATCAGTCCCGCCTTGACAGGGGCGGTTACTGAAGCTTTCTTT
>TRBJ1-6|-|TRBV29-1|-
CSVRLTGGNNSPLHF
TGCAGCGTCAGGTTGACGGGGGGGAATAATTCACCCCTCCACTTT
>TRBJ2-7|-|TRBV11-3|-
CASSLYRDYEQYF
TGTGCCAGCAGCTTATACAGGGACTACGAGCAGTACTTC
>TRBJ1-1|-|TRBV19|-
CASSSAPNTEAFF
TGTGCCAGTAGTTCCGCACCGAACACTGAAGCTTTCTTT
>TRBJ2-7|-|TRBV9|-
CASSVSPSPGSNEQYF
TGTGCCAGCAGCGTAAGCCCCAGTCCGGGGTCCAACGAGCAGTACTTC
>TRBJ2-3|-|TRBV27|-
CASSLENTDTQYF
TGTGCCAGCAGTTTAGAGAACACAGATACGCAGTATTTT
>TRBJ1-1|-|TRBV9|-
CASSVGDGGMNTEAFF
TGTGCCAGCAGCGTAGGGGACGGGGGCATGAACACTGAAGCTTTCTTT
>TRBJ1-1|TRBD1|TRBV10-3|-
CAISPRPPGQLGNTEAFF
TGTGCCATCAGCCCACGCCCCCCGGGACAGCTTGGGAACACTGAAGCTTTCTTT
>TRBJ2-4|-|TRBV14|few
CASSRALIAGRNIQYF
TGTGCCAGCAGCCGAGCTCTGATCGCCGGTAGGAACATTCAGTACTTC
>TRBJ2-1|-|TRBV20-1|-
CSAGANEQFF
TGCAGTGCTGGAGCGAATGAGCAGTTCTTC
>TRBJ1-4|-|TRBV7-9|-
CASSFSTNEKLFF
TGTGCCAGCAGCTTTTCAACTAATGAAAAACTGTTTTTT
>TRBJ2-3|-|TRBV7-8|-
CASSRGRAVDTQYF
TGTGCCAGCAGCCGCGGTAGGGCGGTTGATACGCAGTATTTT
>TRBJ2-7|-|TRBV14|-
CASSLPYEQYF
TGTGCCAGCAGCCTTCCTTACGAGCAGTACTTC
>TRBJ1-2|-|TRBV11-2|few
CASSITGRDYGYTF
TGTGCCAGCAGTATAACAGGGAGGGACTATGGCTACACCTTC
>TRBJ2-7|-|TRBV27|-
CASSPRGYTYEQYF
TGTGCCAGCAGTCCGCGGGGATATACCTACGAGCAGTACTTC
>TRBJ1-1|-|TRBV7-2|-
CASSGRGVEAFF
TGTGCCAGCAGCGGAAGGGGGGTAGAAGCTTTCTTT
>TRBJ1-4|-|TRBV5-5|-
CASSFEDSRYSEKLFF
TGTGCCAGCAGCTTTGAGGACAGCCGCTATTCTGAAAAACTGTTTTTT
>TRBJ1-2|-|TRBV5-1|-
CASSLEGRDYGYTF
TGCGCCAGCAGCTTGGAGGGCAGGGACTATGGCTACACCTTC
>TRBJ1-1|TRBD1|TRBV19|-
CASTPVGGQTDTEAFF
TGTGCCAGTACCCCGGTGGGGGGACAGACGGACACTGAAGCTTTCTTT
>TRBJ1-3|-|TRBV7-9|-
CASSPSGGSGNTIYF
TGTGCCAGCAGCCCCAGTGGGGGCTCTGGAAACACCATATATTTT
>TRBJ2-7|TRBD1|TRBV15|-
CATSSHRGNEQYF
TGTGCCACCAGCAGCCACAGGGGGAACGAGCAGTACTTC
>TRBJ1-5|TRBD1|TRBV6-5|-
CASRPQGWGNQPQHF
TGTGCCAGCAGACCACAGGGGTGGGGCAATCAGCCCCAGCATTTT